Listed below are T cell receptor beta chains from one sample, sequenced in a study of CD8 T cells in Susac syndrome. TCRdb re-called the immunoSEQ multiplex PCR reads with MiXCR, one entry per CDR3 protein. Of about 180,000 distinct CDR3 sequences in the sample, 85% to 95% were seen once. The sequenced material came from CD4+ T cells from PBMCs. The source is a human donor with Susac syndrome. Each CDR3 is given without its conserved first and last residue. The order of the fields is J gene, V gene, clone size, D gene, CDR3 protein. D genes are given only for firm matches. Clone size, where shown, is once, few, many, or a class for clones that have expanded.

TRBJ2-5 TRBV28 NA TRBD1 ASSTPGQQTQY
TRBJ2-1 TRBV20-1 once NA SADKVDEQF
TRBJ2-2 TRBV12-3/TRBV12-4 NA TRBD2 ASRRGTNTGELF
TRBJ2-5 TRBV20-1 NA TRBD2 SAREGTSGGQETQY
TRBJ2-3 TRBV20-1 NA NA SARETGILDTQY
TRBJ1-3 TRBV23-1 NA NA ASSHREPRGLGGNTIY
TRBJ1-2 TRBV6-6 NA TRBD1 ASRLETGRYGYT
TRBJ1-2 TRBV29-1 once TRBD1 SVATSRGSHGYT
TRBJ2-2 TRBV28 NA TRBD1 ATKLDRVRSGELF
TRBJ2-7 TRBV9 NA TRBD1 ASSVDRGINEQY
TRBJ1-5 TRBV2 NA NA ASSEGQGRNQPQH
TRBJ1-5 TRBV5-5 NA TRBD1 ASSPGGQGNQPQH
TRBJ1-2 TRBV7-9 NA NA ASSLGGTNYGYT
TRBJ1-4 TRBV12-3/TRBV12-4 NA NA ASSSGSWLSPNEKLF
TRBJ1-1 TRBV20-1 NA NA SARVIGTNTEAF
TRBJ1-1 TRBV29-1 NA NA SVPGSALEAF
TRBJ1-5 TRBV6-1 NA NA ASSDFGPYQPQH
TRBJ1-4 TRBV7-9 NA NA ASSPRQDEKLF
TRBJ2-3 TRBV20-1 NA NA SAPAPAPTDTQY
TRBJ2-3 TRBV5-1 NA NA ASSFLGGTDTQY
TRBJ1-4 TRBV4-2 NA NA ASSQEAGNEKLF
TRBJ2-3 TRBV25-1 NA TRBD2 ASSESKRGATDTQY
TRBJ2-5 TRBV6-6 NA NA ASLEGSRETQY
TRBJ2-3 TRBV29-1 NA NA SVVQAADTQY
TRBJ1-1 TRBV5-1 NA TRBD1 ASSLAGGNTEAF
TRBJ2-7 TRBV20-1 NA TRBD2 SARPLAGGPYEQY
TRBJ2-7 TRBV30 NA NA AWSLGAIPSYEQY
TRBJ2-7 TRBV28 NA TRBD1 ASSPWAGGRYEQY
TRBJ1-1 TRBV29-1 NA NA SGRNTEAF
TRBJ1-1 TRBV14 few NA ASSRGLNTEAF
TRBJ2-1 TRBV6-2/TRBV6-3 NA TRBD2 ASTPRGGEREGQQF
TRBJ2-7 TRBV19 NA NA ASMEDSSYEQY
TRBJ1-1 TRBV28 NA NA ASSLSGGNTEAF
TRBJ2-5 TRBV20-1 NA TRBD2 SARSSGGLETQY
TRBJ2-1 TRBV29-1 NA NA SVVRSYNEQF
TRBJ1-4 TRBV2 NA NA ATTLDPQIKGLF
TRBJ2-7 TRBV30 few NA AGLRQGLSEQY
TRBJ2-7 TRBV15 NA NA ATSRETASSYEQY
TRBJ1-2 TRBV30 NA NA AWVGQRGSSYT
TRBJ2-1 TRBV18 once NA ASSPGTTINNEQF
TRBJ2-5 TRBV2 NA TRBD2 ASSDRLAGETQY
TRBJ2-3 TRBV9 NA TRBD2 ASSEGIAGVTQY
TRBJ1-5 TRBV6-2/TRBV6-3 NA NA ASKITGSNQPQH
TRBJ2-5 TRBV6-5 NA NA ASRQGRTQETQY
TRBJ2-7 TRBV27 NA NA ASSQDSVNEQY
TRBJ1-1 TRBV7-9 NA NA ASSLGFVTEVF
TRBJ2-7 TRBV4-2 once NA ASSQDPLQTYEQY
TRBJ1-2 TRBV18 NA NA ASSPTGKGYT
TRBJ2-3 TRBV15 NA TRBD2 ATSRDILAGGWDTQY
TRBJ2-3 TRBV4-3 few NA ASSQALYGTDTQY
TRBJ2-1 TRBV29-1 NA NA SVPYRVYNEQF
TRBJ2-1 TRBV6-1 NA NA ASRIRERGNEQF
TRBJ1-5 TRBV15 NA TRBD1 ATSRDMSGQGNRYQPQH
TRBJ2-1 TRBV5-4 NA TRBD2 ASSLRLAGGFEQF
TRBJ2-5 TRBV18 NA TRBD1 ASSPYRGQGQETQY
TRBJ1-6 TRBV9 NA NA ASSAWTDNSPLH
TRBJ2-1 TRBV3-1 NA TRBD1 ASSQGPGQGNNEQF